A selection of T cell receptor beta chains follows, all from one sample in a study of identical twins. TCRdb redid the calling of the 5' RACE reads with MiXCR, one entry per CDR3 protein. The profile shows 500,000 to 650,000 distinct CDR3 sequences, about 7% of them singletons. The sample was also reused in another study, on yellow fever vaccine responses in identical twins.

Sequencing input: PBMCs. These receptors originate from a woman aged 18-35 years in good health. Both conserved end residues are part of each CDR3. The D gene is left open where the match is weak. The size field is filled for only some rows; it gives once, few, many or a size class.

v_gene	d_gene	abundance	j_gene	CDR3nt	CDR3aa
TRBV6-1	TRBD1	many	TRBJ1-1	TGTGCCGGCGAGAGGGGGACAGCCCCCACTGAAGCTTTCTTT	CAGERGTAPTEAFF
TRBV5-1	TRBD1	.	TRBJ2-3	TGCGCCAGCACCTGGGACAGTCCTGACAGGGATACGCAGTATTTT	CASTWDSPDRDTQYF
TRBV2	.	many	TRBJ2-1	TGTGCCAGCAGTGCCCGGGACTGGAAAAATGAGCAGTTCTTC	CASSARDWKNEQFF
TRBV27	.	.	TRBJ2-3	TGTGCCAGCAATCACGGGATAGATACGCAGTATTTT	CASNHGIDTQYF
TRBV6-1	TRBD2	many	TRBJ2-1	TGTGCCAGCAGGGGACTAGCGGGAGGAAGCAATGAGCAGTTCTTC	CASRGLAGGSNEQFF
TRBV20-1	TRBD1	.	TRBJ2-5	TGCAGTGCTAGAGACCAAGACAGGGAGTGGGAGACCCAGTACTTC	CSARDQDREWETQYF
TRBV5-1	TRBD1	few	TRBJ2-6	TGCGCCAGCAGTGACCCCTCGGGACAGGGGATTTTTGGGGCCAACGTCCTGACTTTC	CASSDPSGQGIFGANVLTF
TRBV24-1	TRBD1	many	TRBJ2-5	TGTGCCACCAGTGATTTTAAAGACAGGGGGCGGGAGACCCAGTACTTC	CATSDFKDRGRETQYF
TRBV11-2	.	many	TRBJ1-2	TGTGCCAGCAGCTTAGATCCGGGACTCACTAACTATGGCTACACCTTC	CASSLDPGLTNYGYTF
TRBV19	TRBD1	.	TRBJ1-2	TGTGCCAGTCTCCTAACCGGGACAGGGTTCGACTATGGCTACACCTTC	CASLLTGTGFDYGYTF
TRBV24-1	TRBD1	many	TRBJ2-2	TGTGCCACCAGTGATCCTACAGGGGGCACCGGGGAGCTGTTTTTT	CATSDPTGGTGELFF
TRBV24-1	.	few	TRBJ2-2	TGTGCCACCAGTGCAGAGGGACTGAGCACCGGGGAGCTGTTTTTT	CATSAEGLSTGELFF
TRBV2	.	.	TRBJ2-7	TGTGCCAGCAGCTACGACAACGAGCAGTACTTC	CASSYDNEQYF
TRBV20-1	TRBD2	many	TRBJ2-5	TGCAGTGCTAGCGGACTAGCGGAGACCCAGTACTTC	CSASGLAETQYF
TRBV4-1	.	few	TRBJ2-3	TGCGCCAGCAGCCCCATGGGGGATACGCAGTATTTT	CASSPMGDTQYF
TRBV12-5	TRBD1	many	TRBJ1-1	TGTGCTAGTGGCTTACAGGGGGCGGGGACTGAAGCTTTCTTT	CASGLQGAGTEAFF
TRBV2	.	.	TRBJ2-5	TGTGCCAGCAGTGAAAGCTGGACCCAGTACTTC	CASSESWTQYF
TRBV20-1	.	many	TRBJ2-1	TGCAGTGCTAGTGACAATGAGCAGTTCTTC	CSASDNEQFF
TRBV10-3	.	many	TRBJ1-3	TGTGCCATCATGGTTGATGGCTCTGGAAACACCATATATTTT	CAIMVDGSGNTIYF
TRBV29-1	TRBD2	many	TRBJ2-2	TGCAGCGTTGAAGATGTTTTGGGGACTAGCGGGACGAACACCGGGGAGCTGTTTTTT	CSVEDVLGTSGTNTGELFF
TRBV6-5	TRBD1	few	TRBJ1-5	TGTGCCAGCAGTTATTGGGGACAGGGGGGTCAGCCCCAGCATTTT	CASSYWGQGGQPQHF
TRBV3-1	TRBD1	few	TRBJ2-4	TGTGCCAGCAGCCACGGGACAGGGCTAGCCAAAAACATTCAGTACTTC	CASSHGTGLAKNIQYF
TRBV9	TRBD1	.	TRBJ2-1	TGTGCCAGCAGCCTGGGGACAGGGGCGAAGGAGCAGTTCTTC	CASSLGTGAKEQFF
TRBV5-1	.	.	TRBJ1-1	TGCGCCAGCGGCCCGTCTAGAGGCACTGAAGCTTTCTTT	CASGPSRGTEAFF
TRBV7-8	.	.	TRBJ2-7	TGTGCCAGCAGCTATCCGGGGCGGGGCTACGAGCAGTACTTC	CASSYPGRGYEQYF
TRBV19	TRBD2	.	TRBJ2-1	TGTGCCAGTAGTAAGGGACTAGCGGTTATGGAAGAGCAGTTCTTC	CASSKGLAVMEEQFF
TRBV15	.	.	TRBJ2-3	TGTGCCACCAGCAGGCTGGGGGAAAGCACAGATACGCAGTATTTT	CATSRLGESTDTQYF
TRBV5-1	.	.	TRBJ2-1	TGCGCCAGCAGCTTGGAGGGAACCAACAATGAGCAGTTCTTC	CASSLEGTNNEQFF
TRBV12-3/TRBV12-4	.	many	TRBJ2-7	TGTGCCAGCAGTTTAGCGGGCCACTACGAGCAGTACTTC	CASSLAGHYEQYF
TRBV15	.	few	TRBJ2-5	TGTGCCACCAGCAGAGGAGGGGCGCTAGAAGGAGAGACCCAGTACTTC	CATSRGGALEGETQYF
TRBV12-3/TRBV12-4	.	many	TRBJ1-4	TGTGCCACCCACCGGTTGAGGGGTGAAAAACTGTTTTTT	CATHRLRGEKLFF
TRBV19	TRBD1	few	TRBJ1-5	TGTGCCAGTAGTAAAAGGGGGACAGGGGGCAATCAGCCCCAGCATTTT	CASSKRGTGGNQPQHF
TRBV3-1	.	many	TRBJ1-4	TGTGCCAGCAGCCGGTCAGGGAATGAAAAACTGTTTTTT	CASSRSGNEKLFF
TRBV4-1	TRBD1	many	TRBJ1-1	TGCGCCAGCAGCCGAGGAACAGGGGACACTGAAGCTTTCTTT	CASSRGTGDTEAFF
TRBV20-1	.	.	TRBJ1-5	TGCAGTGCCCAGATCTCCGGGACGCTCCACCATCAGCCCCAGCATTTT	CSAQISGTLHHQPQHF
TRBV12-3/TRBV12-4	.	many	TRBJ1-1	TGTGCCACTTCAGGGCAAGGACCCCTCACTGAAGCTTTCTTT	CATSGQGPLTEAFF
TRBV29-1	.	few	TRBJ2-3	TGCAGCGCCTTACTTCAGGGTTCCCCAGATACGCAGTATTTT	CSALLQGSPDTQYF
TRBV20-1	.	.	TRBJ1-1	TGCAGTGCCGGACGACCAGGGGCGGGAACTGAAGCTTTCTTT	CSAGRPGAGTEAFF
TRBV25-1	.	many	TRBJ2-5	TGTGCCAGCAGTGAAGGGGGGCAAGAGACCCAGTACTTC	CASSEGGQETQYF
TRBV5-1	.	.	TRBJ2-7	TGCGCCAGCACCAACTCCTACGAGCAGTACTTC	CASTNSYEQYF
TRBV10-3	.	few	TRBJ1-1	TGTGCCATACGACACTTGTCGAACACTGAAGCTTTCTTT	CAIRHLSNTEAFF
TRBV7-6	TRBD1	.	TRBJ1-2	TGTGCCAGCAGCCGAACCTCAGGGTTACAGGGGAATTATGGCTACACCTTC	CASSRTSGLQGNYGYTF
TRBV5-1	.	few	TRBJ2-7	TGCGCCAGCAGCTTGGTTGCGCAGGCGAACTACGAGCAGTACTTC	CASSLVAQANYEQYF
TRBV6-1	.	many	TRBJ2-2	TGTGCCAGCAGTACGGACTACCGCGGGGAGCTGTTTTTT	CASSTDYRGELFF
TRBV20-1	.	.	TRBJ1-6	TGCAGTGCTCTCCTGGGGAGGGGAAATAATTCACCCCTCCACTTT	CSALLGRGNNSPLHF
TRBV18	TRBD2	few	TRBJ2-7	TGTGCCAGCTCACCACCGGGACTAGCGGGAGTGGGCGAGCAGTACTTC	CASSPPGLAGVGEQYF
TRBV7-7	TRBD2	many	TRBJ2-3	TGTGCCAGCAGCTCAAGCGGGGCCAGCACAGATACGCAGTATTTT	CASSSSGASTDTQYF
TRBV9	TRBD1	many	TRBJ2-3	TGTGCCAGCAGCGTGACAACCGGGACAGGGTCAGATACGCAGTATTTT	CASSVTTGTGSDTQYF
TRBV10-2	.	few	TRBJ2-2	TGCGCAGGACGCGAGGGGAACACCGGGGAGCTGTTTTTT	CAGREGNTGELFF
TRBV7-2	.	many	TRBJ2-7	TGTGCCAGCAGCTTAAACAGAGATTACGAGCAGTACTTC	CASSLNRDYEQYF
TRBV24-1	TRBD1	once	TRBJ2-7	TGTGCCACCAGTCCCGGGACAGGGACCTCCTACGAGCAGTACTTC	CATSPGTGTSYEQYF
TRBV27	.	.	TRBJ1-5	TGTGCCAGCAGCCCCCGCCCGGGGCCGGGCAATCAGCCCCAGCATTTT	CASSPRPGPGNQPQHF